One and the same sample provided the 24 T cell receptor beta chains below, sequenced in a study of Ad26.COV2.S vaccination and SARS-CoV-2 variants. Sequencing was performed with immunoSEQ multiplex PCR; in TCRdb, only in-frame clones are kept and a portion is missing. The sample holds 350,000 to 400,000 clones, approximately 91% seen once. This sample's treatment: 15 to 20 received Ad26.COV2.S at low or high dose, single or two shots; 5 received placebo; per-sample allocation not given. On day 63 after the first injection, vaccine and placebo recipients gave samples. Sequenced here: peripheral blood, sampled in a trial of Ad26.COV2.S vaccine versus placebo. Receptor source: a person between 18 and 60 years old who received the Ad26.COV2.S COVID-19 vaccine or a placebo.

This clone came up once. This rearrangement joins TRBV9 to TRBJ2-1; 8 positions match TRBD1. Germline lookup yields CDR1 SGDLS and CDR2 YYNGEE. Losses at the gene ends were 3 bases for V and 9 bases for J; bases not matched to a gene: 8. This CDR3 is built from 14 residues. The CDR3 sequence is CASSGRGRIGEQFF. The CDR3 bases are TGTGCCAGCAGCGGCAGGGGGCGCATAGGTGAGCAGTTCTTC.

The chain links TRBV7-9 to TRBJ2-2, with TRBD2 matching over 11 bases. Germline loops: CDR1 SEHNR, CDR2 FQNEAQ (reference sequence). V gave up 4 bases and J gave up 6 bases; unmatched junction bases: 4. The CDR3 has 15 amino acids. This CDR3 reads CASSSLAGVSGELFF. CDR3 coding DNA: TGTGCCAGCAGCTCACTAGCGGGAGTTTCCGGGGAGCTGTTTTTT. Full variable domain (outside the CDR3, taken from reference TRBV7-9 and TRBJ2-2): DTGVSQNPRHKITKRGQNVTFRCDPISEHNRLYWYRQTLGQGPEFLTYFQNEAQLEKSRLLSDRFSAERPKGSFSTLEIQRTEQGDSAMYLCASSSLAGVSGELFFGEGSRLTVL.

The chain uses TRBV24-1 and TRBJ2-5; D is tentatively TRBD1 or TRBD2 (5 bases each). Germline CDR1 reads KGHDR; CDR2 reads SFDVKD. This CDR3 is built from 13 residues. Trimming pared 5 bases from V and 2 bases from J, leaving 8 bases between. For the CDR3, the DNA is TGTGCCACCAGTGCCTGGGGGCAAGAGACCCAGTACTTC. Translating it yields CATSAWGQETQYF.

The gene calls are TRBV30 and TRBJ2-2; maybe TRBD2 (6 bases). CDR1 is GTSNPN and CDR2 is SVGIG in the germline V gene (reference sequence). Trimming stripped 1 base from V and 6 bases from J, with 12 bases between. This CDR3 spans 14 amino acids. CDR3 DNA sequence: TGTGCCTGGAGTGGACTAGGGGCGGCCGGGGAGCTGTTTTTT. Its protein product is CAWSGLGAAGELFF.

This rearrangement joins TRBV5-1 to TRBJ1-4, with 11 nucleotides matching TRBD1. With 5 bases clipped from V and 7 bases from J, the junction kept 7 bases outside the gene matches. Germline V CDR1 and CDR2: SGHRS, YFSETQ. This CDR3 region has 15 residues. The CDR3 DNA is TGCGCCAGCAGTCCCCCGGGACAGGGGGGTGAAAAACTGTTTTTT. Encoded protein: CASSPPGQGGEKLFF.

The chain combines TRBV28 with TRBJ1-1; no reliable D call. Deletions cut 8 bases from V and 2 bases from J, with 6 bases between. The CDR3 has 11 amino acids. Germline lookup yields CDR1 MDHEN and CDR2 SYDVKM. In DNA, the CDR3 is TGTGCCAGCGAGGGTAACACTGAAGCTTTCTTT. Translated, it gives CASEGNTEAFF.

Only one count was recorded for this clone. The V gene is TRBV27, the J gene TRBJ1-6; 7 bases align to TRBD1. Germline V gene data show CDR1 as MNHEY and CDR2 as SMNVEV (reference sequence). With V trimmed by 6 bases and J by 3 bases, 2 bases remained unmatched. This CDR3 has 14 residues. The CDR3 nucleotides read TGTGCCAGCAGAACAGGGGTCTATAATTCACCCCTCCACTTT. Translating gives CASRTGVYNSPLHF.

This clone was seen once. The V call is TRBV28, the J call TRBJ2-5; 7 positions match TRBD2. The germline gives CDR1 MDHEN, CDR2 SYDVKM. This CDR3 comprises 15 residues. J was trimmed by 4 bases and V by 5 bases; bases with no gene match: 10. CDR3 coding DNA: TGTGCCAGCAGTGGCGGGACTACGGTCAGAGAGACCCAGTACTTC. It is translated as CASSGGTTVRETQYF.

The chain combines TRBV15 with TRBJ2-2, with D unresolved. The germline gives CDR1 LNHNV, CDR2 YYDKDF (reference sequence). This CDR3 region has 14 residues. Between the trimmed V and J ends, which lost 2 bases and 3 bases, there was a span of 7 bases. The CDR3 region is CATSRLEDTGELFF. CDR3 DNA sequence: TGTGCCACCAGCAGATTAGAGGACACCGGGGAGCTGTTTTTT.

This clone was found once. This chain joins TRBV24-1 and TRBJ2-3; 8 bases are a match to TRBD2. Germline assignment: CDR1 KGHDR and CDR2 SFDVKD. With V trimmed by 4 bases and J by 3 bases, 8 bases remained unmatched. The CDR3 is 16 residues long. In DNA form, the CDR3 reads TGTGCCACCAGTGACGCCGCAGCGGGAGATACAGATACGCAGTATTTT. Protein product: CATSDAAAGDTDTQYF.

V usage is TRBV4-1 and J usage is TRBJ2-7; TRBD2 might be the D (5 bases). The CDR3 is made up of 13 amino acids. Germline-derived CDR1 and CDR2 are MGHRA and YSYEKL. V dropped 4 bases and J dropped 7 bases, with 14 bases sitting between them. The CDR3 loop is CASSPSGPGEQYF. The CDR3 DNA reads as TGCGCCAGCAGCCCCTCGGGCCCGGGGGAGCAGTACTTC.

This sequence joins TRBV27 and TRBJ2-6; D not resolved. Trimming stripped 2 bases from V and 0 bases from J, with 5 bases between. Germline-derived CDR1 and CDR2 are MNHEY and SMNVEV (reference sequence). The CDR3 contains 15 residues. The CDR3 is CASSLTYSGANVLTF. For the CDR3, the DNA is TGTGCCAGCAGTTTAACTTACTCTGGGGCCAACGTCCTGACTTTC.

The J gene is TRBJ2-7, the V gene TRBV7-9, with D hard to call. CDR1 and CDR2 (germline): SEHNR, FQNEAQ (reference sequence). Trimming removed 2 bases at V and 4 bases at J, with 3 bases between. This CDR3 comprises 11 residues. The CDR3 bases are TGTGCCAGCAGCTTACGGTACGAGCAGTACTTC. Protein sequence: CASSLRYEQYF.

CDR3 amino acids: CASSQGFLRELFF. The DNA of the CDR3 is TGTGCCAGCAGCCAAGGATTTTTAAGGGAGCTGTTTTTT. This chain uses TRBV3-1 (or the pseudogene TRBV3-2) with TRBJ2-2; D gene uncertain. Germline V gene lookup returns CDR1 LGHDT and CDR2 YNNKEL (reference sequence). The CDR3 covers 13 residues. The V end was cut by 1 base, the J end by 9 bases, with 9 bases between.

As concerns this clone: Other DNA sequences within the sample encode an identical CDR3. The chain joins TRBV5-1 to TRBJ1-5, with D possibly TRBD1 on 5 matching bases. Trimming shortened V by 4 bases and J by 0 bases, and 11 bases separated the two germline ends. The CDR3 has 15 residues. The germline CDR1 and CDR2 sequences are SGHRS and YFSETQ. In nucleotides, the CDR3 is TGCGCCAGCAGCCTCGACAGCTATAGCAATCAGCCCCAGCATTTT. Its protein is CASSLDSYSNQPQHF.

The CDR3 loop is CASSIVRDTQYF. Written as DNA, the CDR3 is TGTGCCAGTAGTATCGTGAGGGATACGCAGTATTTT. The chain employs TRBV19 and TRBJ2-3; D remains ambiguous. V was clipped by 3 bases and J by 6 bases, with 7 bases between them. Germline V gene data show CDR1 as LNHDA and CDR2 as SQIVND (reference sequence). CDR3 length: 12 amino acids.

CDR3 amino acids: CASSPTSVGEKLFF. CDR3 nucleotides: TGTGCCAGCAGCCCGACCTCCGTCGGGGAAAAACTGTTTTTT. The V and J genes are TRBV9 and TRBJ1-4; D remains unclear. Per germline, CDR1 SGDLS and CDR2 YYNGEE. V dropped 4 bases and J dropped 8 bases, with 15 bases sitting between them. The CDR3 extends over 14 amino acids.

The chain couples TRBV5-6 to TRBJ2-1, with D possibly being TRBD2 (6 bases). Trimming shortened V by 3 bases and J by 3 bases, and 16 bases separated the two germline ends. CDR1 is SGHDT, CDR2 YYEEEE, per germline. There are 16 residues in the CDR3. This CDR3 reads CASSSSDGTDYNEQFF. In nucleotides, the CDR3 is TGTGCCAGCAGCTCCTCCGACGGGACTGACTACAATGAGCAGTTCTTC.

This clone has just one count. The gene calls are TRBV27 and TRBJ1-5; D not resolved. This CDR3 is 14 amino acids long. Trimming cost V 4 bases and J 0 bases, with 7 bases left between them. Looked up from germline, CDR1 is MNHEY and CDR2 is SMNVEV (reference sequence). The DNA of the CDR3 is TGTGCCAGCAGTTACTCGAGTAGCAATCAGCCCCAGCATTTT. Its translation is CASSYSSSNQPQHF.

This rearrangement joins TRBV4-1 to TRBJ1-4, with 11 bases lining up with TRBD1. In germline, CDR1 is MGHRA, CDR2 YSYEKL. With V trimmed by 0 bases and J by 4 bases, 1 base remained unmatched. CDR3 length: 16 amino acids. The CDR3, as DNA: TGCGCCAGCAGCCAAGAGGGGACAGGGGGTAATGAAAAACTGTTTTTT. As protein: CASSQEGTGGNEKLFF.

A single count supports this clone. The chain joins TRBV27 to TRBJ2-1; 7 bases align to TRBD1. The CDR3 totals 15 residues. Germline V gives CDR1 MNHEY, CDR2 SMNVEV (reference sequence). Trimming at V came to 5 bases and at J to 4 bases, leaving 8 bases not matched to a gene. As DNA, the CDR3 is TGTGCCAGCAGTATGGACAGGAGGTCATACAATGAGCAGTTCTTC. It yields the protein CASSMDRRSYNEQFF.

This chain links TRBV11-2 with TRBJ2-2; no clear D. V shed 4 bases and J shed 7 bases, with 7 bases lying between them. The length of the CDR3 is 12 residues. The germline V gene encodes CDR1 SGHAT and CDR2 FQNNGV. CDR3 nucleotide sequence: TGTGCCAGCAGCTCCGCTAGCGGGGAGCTGTTTTTT. Amino acid sequence: CASSSASGELFF.

The rearrangement links TRBV5-5 to TRBJ1-3; no firm D call. V gave up 4 bases and J gave up 6 bases, with 14 bases separating them. Germline V gives CDR1 SGHKS, CDR2 YYEKEE (reference sequence). The CDR3 loop spans 14 amino acids. This CDR3 is CASSPSEGKNTIYF. The CDR3 nucleotides are TGTGCCAGCAGCCCCTCCGAGGGTAAAAACACCATATATTTT.

CDR3 residues: CASSPGGTSLPEQFF. The DNA for the CDR3 is TGTGCCAGCAGTCCCGGAGGGACTAGCCTTCCTGAGCAGTTCTTC. V gene TRBV28 combines with J gene TRBJ2-1, with TRBD2 matching over 9 bases. V was pared by 5 bases and J by 9 bases, with 11 bases of the junction left unmatched. The CDR3 loop spans 15 amino acids. The germline gives CDR1 MDHEN, CDR2 SYDVKM.